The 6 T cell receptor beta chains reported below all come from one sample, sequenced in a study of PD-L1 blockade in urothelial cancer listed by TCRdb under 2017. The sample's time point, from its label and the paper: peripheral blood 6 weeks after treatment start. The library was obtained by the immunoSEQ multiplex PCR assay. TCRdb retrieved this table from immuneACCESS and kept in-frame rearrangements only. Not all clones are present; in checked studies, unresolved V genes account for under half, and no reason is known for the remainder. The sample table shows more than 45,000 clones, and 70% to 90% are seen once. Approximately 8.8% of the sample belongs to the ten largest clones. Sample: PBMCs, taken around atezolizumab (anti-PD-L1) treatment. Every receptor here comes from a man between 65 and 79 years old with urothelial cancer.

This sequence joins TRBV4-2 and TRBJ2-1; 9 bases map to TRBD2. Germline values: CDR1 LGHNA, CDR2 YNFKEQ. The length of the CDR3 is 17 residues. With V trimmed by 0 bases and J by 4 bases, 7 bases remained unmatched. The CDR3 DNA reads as TGTGCCAGCAGCCAAGATAGTGGACTAGCGAGTTACAATGAGCAGTTCTTC. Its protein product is CASSQDSGLASYNEQFF.

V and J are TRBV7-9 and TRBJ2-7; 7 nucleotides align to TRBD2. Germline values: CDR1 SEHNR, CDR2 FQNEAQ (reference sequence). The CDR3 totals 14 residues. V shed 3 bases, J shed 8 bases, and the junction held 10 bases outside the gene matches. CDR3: CASSLSGVVNQQYF. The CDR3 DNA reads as TGTGCCAGCAGCTTGAGCGGGGTTGTAAACCAGCAGTACTTC.

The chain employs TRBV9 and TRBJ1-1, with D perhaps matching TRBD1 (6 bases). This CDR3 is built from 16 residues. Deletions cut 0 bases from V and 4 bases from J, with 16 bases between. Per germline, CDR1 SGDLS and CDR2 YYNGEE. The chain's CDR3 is CASSVVPRAGATEAFF. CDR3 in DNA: TGTGCCAGCAGCGTAGTCCCGCGGGCAGGGGCCACTGAAGCTTTCTTT. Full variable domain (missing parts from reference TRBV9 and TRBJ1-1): DSGVTQTPKHLITATGQRVTLRCSPRSGDLSVYWYQQSLDQGLQFLIQYYNGEERAKGNILERFSAQQFPDLHSELNLSSLELGDSALYFCASSVVPRAGATEAFFGQGTRLTVV.

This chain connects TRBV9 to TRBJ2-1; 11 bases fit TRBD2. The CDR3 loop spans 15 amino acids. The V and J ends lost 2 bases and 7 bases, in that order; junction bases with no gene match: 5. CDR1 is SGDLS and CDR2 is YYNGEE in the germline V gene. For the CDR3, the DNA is TGTGCCAGCAGCGTGGGACTAGCGGAGGGGAATGAGCAGTTCTTC. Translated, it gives CASSVGLAEGNEQFF.

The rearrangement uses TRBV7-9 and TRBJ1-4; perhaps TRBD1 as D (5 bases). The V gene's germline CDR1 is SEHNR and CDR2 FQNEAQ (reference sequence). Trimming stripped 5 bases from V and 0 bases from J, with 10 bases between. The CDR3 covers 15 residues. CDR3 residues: CASSETAATNEKLFF. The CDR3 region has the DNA TGTGCCAGCAGCGAGACAGCTGCAACTAATGAAAAACTGTTTTTT.

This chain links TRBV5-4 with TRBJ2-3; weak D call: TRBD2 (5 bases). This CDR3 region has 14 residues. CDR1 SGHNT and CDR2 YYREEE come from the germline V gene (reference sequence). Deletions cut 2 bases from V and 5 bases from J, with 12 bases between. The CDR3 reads CASSLSGSGDTQYF. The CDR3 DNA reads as TGTGCCAGCAGCTTAAGTGGGAGTGGAGATACGCAGTATTTT.